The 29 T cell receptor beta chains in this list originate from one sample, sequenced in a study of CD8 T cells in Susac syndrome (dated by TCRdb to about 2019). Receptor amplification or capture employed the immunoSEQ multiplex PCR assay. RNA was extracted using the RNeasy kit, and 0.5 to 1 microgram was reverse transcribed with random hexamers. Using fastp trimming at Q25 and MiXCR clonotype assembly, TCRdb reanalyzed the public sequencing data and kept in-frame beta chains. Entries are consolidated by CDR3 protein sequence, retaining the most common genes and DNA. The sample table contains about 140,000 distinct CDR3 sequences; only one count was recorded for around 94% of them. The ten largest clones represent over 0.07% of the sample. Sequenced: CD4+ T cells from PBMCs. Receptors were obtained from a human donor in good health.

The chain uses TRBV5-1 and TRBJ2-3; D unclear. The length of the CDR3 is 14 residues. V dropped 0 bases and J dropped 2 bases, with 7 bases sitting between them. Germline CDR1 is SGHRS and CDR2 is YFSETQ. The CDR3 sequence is CASSLGVHTDTQYF. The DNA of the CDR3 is TGCGCCAGCAGCTTGGGAGTTCACACAGATACGCAGTATTTT. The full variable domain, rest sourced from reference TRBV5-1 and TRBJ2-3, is KAGVTQTPRYLIKTRGQQVTLSCSPISGHRSVSWYQQTPGQGLQFLFEYFSETQRNKGNFPGRFSGRQFSNSRSEMNVSTLELGDSALYLCASSLGVHTDTQYFGPGTRLTVL.

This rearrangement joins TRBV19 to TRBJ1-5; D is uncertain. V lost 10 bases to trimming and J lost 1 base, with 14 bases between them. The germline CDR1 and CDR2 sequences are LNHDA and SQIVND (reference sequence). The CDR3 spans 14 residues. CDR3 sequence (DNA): TGTGCCACCTCCAGGTTAATGAGCAATCAGCCCCAGCATTTT. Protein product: CATSRLMSNQPQHF.

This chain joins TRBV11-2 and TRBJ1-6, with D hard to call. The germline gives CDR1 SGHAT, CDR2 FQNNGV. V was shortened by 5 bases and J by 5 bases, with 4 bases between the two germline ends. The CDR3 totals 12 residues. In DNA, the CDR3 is TGTGCCAGCAGCCTCAATAATTCACCCCTCCACTTT. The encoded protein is CASSLNNSPLHF.

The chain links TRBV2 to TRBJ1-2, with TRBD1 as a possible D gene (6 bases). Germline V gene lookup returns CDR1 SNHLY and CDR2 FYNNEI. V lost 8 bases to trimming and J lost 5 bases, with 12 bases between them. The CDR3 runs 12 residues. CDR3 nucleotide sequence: TGTGCCAGCGGTGGAGGGGGATATGGCTACACCTTC. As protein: CASGGGGYGYTF.

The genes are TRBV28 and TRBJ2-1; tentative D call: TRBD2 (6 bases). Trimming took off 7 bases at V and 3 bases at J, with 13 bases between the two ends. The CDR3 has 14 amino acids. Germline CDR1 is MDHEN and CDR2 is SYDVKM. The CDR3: CASTQRAFYNEQFF. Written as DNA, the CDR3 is TGTGCCAGCACCCAGCGGGCCTTCTACAATGAGCAGTTCTTC.

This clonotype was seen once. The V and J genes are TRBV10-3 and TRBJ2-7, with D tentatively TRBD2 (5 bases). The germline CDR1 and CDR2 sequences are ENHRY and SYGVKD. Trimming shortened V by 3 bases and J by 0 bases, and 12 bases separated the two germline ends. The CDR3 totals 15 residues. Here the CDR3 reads CAISDVAINSYEQYF. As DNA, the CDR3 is TGTGCCATCAGTGACGTAGCGATAAACTCCTACGAGCAGTACTTC.

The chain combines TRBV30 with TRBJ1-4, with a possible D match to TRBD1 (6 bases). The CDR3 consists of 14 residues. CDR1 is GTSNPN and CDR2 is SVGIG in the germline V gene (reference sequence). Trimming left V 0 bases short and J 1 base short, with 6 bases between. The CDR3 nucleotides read TGTGCCTGGAGTGTAGGGGGAACTAATGAAAAACTGTTTTTT. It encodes CAWSVGGTNEKLFF.

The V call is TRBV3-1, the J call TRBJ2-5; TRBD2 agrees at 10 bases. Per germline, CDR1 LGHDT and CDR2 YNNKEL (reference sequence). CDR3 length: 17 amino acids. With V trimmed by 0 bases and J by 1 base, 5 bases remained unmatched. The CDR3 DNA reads TGTGCCAGCAGCCAAGAAGGCCTAGCGGGGGCCCAAGAGACCCAGTACTTC. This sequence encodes CASSQEGLAGAQETQYF.

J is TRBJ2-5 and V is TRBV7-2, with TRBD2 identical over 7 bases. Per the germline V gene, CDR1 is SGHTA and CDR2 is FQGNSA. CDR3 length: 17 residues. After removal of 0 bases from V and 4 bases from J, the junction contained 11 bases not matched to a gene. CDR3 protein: CASSLAGGPVSSETQYF. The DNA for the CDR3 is TGTGCCAGCAGCTTAGCGGGAGGGCCTGTTTCTTCAGAGACCCAGTACTTC.

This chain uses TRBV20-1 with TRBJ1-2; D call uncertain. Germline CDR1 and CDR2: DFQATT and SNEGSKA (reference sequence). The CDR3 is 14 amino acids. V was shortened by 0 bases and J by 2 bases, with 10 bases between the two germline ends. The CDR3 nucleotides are TGCAGTGCTAGAGAGGCCCGGGTAAACTATGGCTACACCTTC. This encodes CSAREARVNYGYTF.

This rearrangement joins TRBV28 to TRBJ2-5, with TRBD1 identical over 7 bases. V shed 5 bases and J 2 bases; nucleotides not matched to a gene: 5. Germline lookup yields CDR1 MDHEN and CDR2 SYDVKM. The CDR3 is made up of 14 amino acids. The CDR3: CASSPWTGQETQYF. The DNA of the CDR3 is TGTGCCAGCAGTCCTTGGACAGGACAAGAGACCCAGTACTTC.

The CDR3 nucleotides are TGCGCCAGCAGCTTGACAGGGGGCGCTGCCAAAAACATTCAGTACTTC. Translated, it gives CASSLTGGAAKNIQYF. The chain recombines TRBV5-1 with TRBJ2-4, with 9 bases fitting TRBD1. CDR3 length equals 16 residues. From germline, CDR1 is SGHRS and CDR2 YFSETQ. Trimming took 1 base from V and 1 from J; bases not matched to a gene: 3.

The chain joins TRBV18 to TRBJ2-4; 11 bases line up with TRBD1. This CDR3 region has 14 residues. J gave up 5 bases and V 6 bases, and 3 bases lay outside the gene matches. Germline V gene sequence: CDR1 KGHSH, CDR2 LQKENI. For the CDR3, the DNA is TGTGCCAGCTCTACGGGACAGGGGGAAAACATTCAGTACTTC. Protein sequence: CASSTGQGENIQYF. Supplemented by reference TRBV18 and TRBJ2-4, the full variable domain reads NAGVMQNPRHLVRRRGQEARLRCSPMKGHSHVYWYRQLPEEGLKFMVYLQKENIIDESGMPKERFSAEFPKEGPSILRIQQVVRGDSAAYFCASSTGQGENIQYFGAGTRLSVL.

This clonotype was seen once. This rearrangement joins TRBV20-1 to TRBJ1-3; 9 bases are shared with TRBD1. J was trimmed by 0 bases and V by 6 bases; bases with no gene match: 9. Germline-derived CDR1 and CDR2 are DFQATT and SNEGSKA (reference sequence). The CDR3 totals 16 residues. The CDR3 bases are TGCAGTGCGGGGACAGGGTTAGGTAACTCTGGAAACACCATATATTTT. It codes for CSAGTGLGNSGNTIYF.

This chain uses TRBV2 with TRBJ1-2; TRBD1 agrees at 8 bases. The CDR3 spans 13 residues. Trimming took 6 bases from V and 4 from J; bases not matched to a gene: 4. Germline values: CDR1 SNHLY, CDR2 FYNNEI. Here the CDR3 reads CASRDRDPYGYTF. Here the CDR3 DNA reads TGTGCCAGCAGGGACAGGGACCCCTATGGCTACACCTTC.

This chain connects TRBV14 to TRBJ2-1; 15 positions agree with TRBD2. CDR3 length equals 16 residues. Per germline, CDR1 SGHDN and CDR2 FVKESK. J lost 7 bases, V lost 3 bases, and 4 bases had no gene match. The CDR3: CASSHYGTSGRNEQFF. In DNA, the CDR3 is TGTGCCAGCAGCCACTACGGGACTAGCGGGAGGAATGAGCAGTTCTTC.

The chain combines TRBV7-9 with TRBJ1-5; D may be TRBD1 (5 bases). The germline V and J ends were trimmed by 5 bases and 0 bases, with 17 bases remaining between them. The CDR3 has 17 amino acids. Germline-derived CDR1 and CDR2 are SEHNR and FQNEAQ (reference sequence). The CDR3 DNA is TGTGCCAGCAGCCCCGGGACGCTAATGTATAGCAATCAGCCCCAGCATTTT. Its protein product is CASSPGTLMYSNQPQHF.

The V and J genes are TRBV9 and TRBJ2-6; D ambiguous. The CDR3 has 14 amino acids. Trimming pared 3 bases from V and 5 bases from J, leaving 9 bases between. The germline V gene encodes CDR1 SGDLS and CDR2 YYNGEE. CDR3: CASSASLRANVLTF. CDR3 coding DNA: TGTGCCAGCAGCGCTTCCTTGAGGGCCAACGTCCTGACTTTC.

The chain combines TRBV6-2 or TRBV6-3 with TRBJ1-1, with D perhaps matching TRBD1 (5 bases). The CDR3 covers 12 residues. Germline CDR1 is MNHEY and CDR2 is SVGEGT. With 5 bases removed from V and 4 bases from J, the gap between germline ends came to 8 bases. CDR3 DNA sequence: TGTGCCAGCAGTGGGGCAGTCACTGAAGCTTTCTTT. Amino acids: CASSGAVTEAFF.

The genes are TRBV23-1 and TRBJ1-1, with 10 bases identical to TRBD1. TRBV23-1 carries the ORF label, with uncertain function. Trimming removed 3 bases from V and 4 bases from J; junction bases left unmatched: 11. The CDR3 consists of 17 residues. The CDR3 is CASSHLDRGHWSTEAFF. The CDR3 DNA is TGCGCCAGCAGTCACTTAGACAGGGGGCATTGGAGCACTGAAGCTTTCTTT.

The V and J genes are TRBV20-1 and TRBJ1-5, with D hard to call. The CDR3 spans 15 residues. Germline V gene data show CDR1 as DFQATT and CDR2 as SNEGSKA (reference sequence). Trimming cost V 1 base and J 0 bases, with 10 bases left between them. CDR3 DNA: TGCAGTGCTAGAGTTCCCAGCTCTAGCAATCAGCCCCAGCATTTT. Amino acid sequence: CSARVPSSSNQPQHF.

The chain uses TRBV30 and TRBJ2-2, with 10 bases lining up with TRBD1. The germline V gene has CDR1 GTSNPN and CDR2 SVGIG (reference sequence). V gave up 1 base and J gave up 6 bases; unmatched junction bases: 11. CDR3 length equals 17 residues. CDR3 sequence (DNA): TGTGCCTGGAGTGGGGCGAGTAGGACAGGGGGAGCCGGGGAGCTGTTTTTT. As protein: CAWSGASRTGGAGELFF.

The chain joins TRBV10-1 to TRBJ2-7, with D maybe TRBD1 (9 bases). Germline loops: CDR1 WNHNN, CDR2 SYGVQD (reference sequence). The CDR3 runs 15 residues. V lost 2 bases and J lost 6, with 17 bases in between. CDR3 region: CASSEAVAGQGEQYF. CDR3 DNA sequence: TGCGCCAGCAGTGAGGCAGTAGCGGGACAGGGCGAGCAGTACTTC.

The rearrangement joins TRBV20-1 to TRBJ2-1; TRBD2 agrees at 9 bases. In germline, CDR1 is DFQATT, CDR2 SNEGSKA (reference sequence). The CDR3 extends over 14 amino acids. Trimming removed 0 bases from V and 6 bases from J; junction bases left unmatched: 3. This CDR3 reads CSARDAGGVNEQFF. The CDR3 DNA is TGCAGTGCTAGAGATGCGGGGGGGGTCAATGAGCAGTTCTTC.

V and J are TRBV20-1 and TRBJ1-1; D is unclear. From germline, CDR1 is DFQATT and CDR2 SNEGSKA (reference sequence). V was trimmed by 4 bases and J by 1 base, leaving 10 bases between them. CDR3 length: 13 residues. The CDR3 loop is CSATPRPNTEAFF. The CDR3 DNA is TGCAGTGCTACACCCCGCCCGAACACTGAAGCTTTCTTT.

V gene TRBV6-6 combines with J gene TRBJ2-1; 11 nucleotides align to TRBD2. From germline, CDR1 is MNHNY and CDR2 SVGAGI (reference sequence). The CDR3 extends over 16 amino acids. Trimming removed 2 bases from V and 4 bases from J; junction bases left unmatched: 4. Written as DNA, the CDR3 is TGTGCCAGCAGTTACGCTGGGACTAGCGGTTACAATGAGCAGTTCTTC. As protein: CASSYAGTSGYNEQFF.

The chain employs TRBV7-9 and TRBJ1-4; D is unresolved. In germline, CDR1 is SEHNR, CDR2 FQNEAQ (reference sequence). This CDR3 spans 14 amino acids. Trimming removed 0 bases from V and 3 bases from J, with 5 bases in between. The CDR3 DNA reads TGTGCCAGCAGCTTAGCCGGGTCTAATGAAAAACTGTTTTTT. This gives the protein CASSLAGSNEKLFF.

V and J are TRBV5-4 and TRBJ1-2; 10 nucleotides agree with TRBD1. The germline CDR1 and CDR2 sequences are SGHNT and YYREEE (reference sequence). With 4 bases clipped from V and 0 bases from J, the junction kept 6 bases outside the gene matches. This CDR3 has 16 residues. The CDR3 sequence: CASSTGQGLANYGYTF. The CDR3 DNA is TGTGCCAGCAGCACGGGACAGGGGCTAGCTAACTATGGCTACACCTTC.

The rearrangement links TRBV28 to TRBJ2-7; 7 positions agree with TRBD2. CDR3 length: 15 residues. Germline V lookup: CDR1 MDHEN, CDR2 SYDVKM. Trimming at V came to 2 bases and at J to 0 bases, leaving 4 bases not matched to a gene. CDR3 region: CASSLRRESSYEQYF. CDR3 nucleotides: TGTGCCAGCAGTTTACGGCGGGAGAGCTCCTACGAGCAGTACTTC.